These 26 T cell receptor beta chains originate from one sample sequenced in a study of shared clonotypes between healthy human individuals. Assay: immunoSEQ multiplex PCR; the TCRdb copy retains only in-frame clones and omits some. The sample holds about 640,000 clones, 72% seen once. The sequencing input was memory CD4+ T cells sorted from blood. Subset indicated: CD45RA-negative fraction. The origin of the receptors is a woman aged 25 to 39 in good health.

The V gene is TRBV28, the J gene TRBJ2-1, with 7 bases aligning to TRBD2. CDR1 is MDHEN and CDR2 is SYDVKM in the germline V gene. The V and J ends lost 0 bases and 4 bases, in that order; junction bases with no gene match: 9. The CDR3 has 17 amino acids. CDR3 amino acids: CASSLWSSLAEYNEQFF. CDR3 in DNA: TGTGCCAGCAGTTTATGGTCGAGTCTAGCGGAATACAATGAGCAGTTCTTC.

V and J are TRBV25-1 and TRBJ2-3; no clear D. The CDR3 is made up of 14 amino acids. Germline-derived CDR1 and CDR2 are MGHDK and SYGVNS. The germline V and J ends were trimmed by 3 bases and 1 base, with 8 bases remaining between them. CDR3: CASSEARGTDTQYF. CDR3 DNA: TGTGCCAGCAGTGAGGCCCGCGGCACAGATACGCAGTATTTT.

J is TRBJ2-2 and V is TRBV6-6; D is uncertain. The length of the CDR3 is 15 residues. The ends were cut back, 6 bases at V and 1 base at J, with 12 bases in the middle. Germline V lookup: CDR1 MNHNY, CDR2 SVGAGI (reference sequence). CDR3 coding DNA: TGTGCCAGCAGGATAGGCACGGGGAACACCGGGGAGCTGTTTTTT. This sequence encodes CASRIGTGNTGELFF.

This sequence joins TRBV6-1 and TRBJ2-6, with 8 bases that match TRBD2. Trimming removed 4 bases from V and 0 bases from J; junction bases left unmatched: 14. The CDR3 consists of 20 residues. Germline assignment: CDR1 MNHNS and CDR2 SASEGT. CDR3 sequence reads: CASSGHYGGGSISGANVLTF. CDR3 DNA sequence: TGTGCCAGCAGTGGCCACTACGGGGGGGGCTCCATCTCTGGGGCCAACGTCCTGACTTTC.

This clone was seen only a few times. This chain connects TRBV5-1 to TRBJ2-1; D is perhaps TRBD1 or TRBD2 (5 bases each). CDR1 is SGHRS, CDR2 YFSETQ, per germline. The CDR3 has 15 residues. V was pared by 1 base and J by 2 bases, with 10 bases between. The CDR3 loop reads CASSLQGVTYNEQFF. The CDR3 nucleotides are TGCGCCAGCAGCTTGCAGGGAGTTACCTACAATGAGCAGTTCTTC.

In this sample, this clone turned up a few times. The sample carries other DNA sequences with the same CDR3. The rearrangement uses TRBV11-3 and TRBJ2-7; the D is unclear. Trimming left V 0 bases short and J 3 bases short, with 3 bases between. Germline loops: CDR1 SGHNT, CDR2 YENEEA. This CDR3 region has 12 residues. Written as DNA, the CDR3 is TGTGCCAGCAGCTTAGACGGCTACGAGCAGTACTTC. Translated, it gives CASSLDGYEQYF.

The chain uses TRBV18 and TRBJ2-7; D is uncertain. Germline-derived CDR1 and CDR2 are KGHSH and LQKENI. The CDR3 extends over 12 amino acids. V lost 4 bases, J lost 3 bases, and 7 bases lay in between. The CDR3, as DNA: TGTGCCAGCTCACTCCCGGGCTACGAGCAGTACTTC. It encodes CASSLPGYEQYF. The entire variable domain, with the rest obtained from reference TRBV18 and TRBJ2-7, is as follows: NAGVMQNPRHLVRRRGQEARLRCSPMKGHSHVYWYRQLPEEGLKFMVYLQKENIIDESGMPKERFSAEFPKEGPSILRIQQVVRGDSAAYFCASSLPGYEQYFGPGTRLTVT.

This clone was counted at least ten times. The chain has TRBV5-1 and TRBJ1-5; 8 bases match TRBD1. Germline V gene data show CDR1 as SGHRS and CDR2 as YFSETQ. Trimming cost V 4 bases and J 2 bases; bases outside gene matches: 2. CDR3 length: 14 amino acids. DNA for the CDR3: TGCGCCAGCAGCCAGGGGGCCGGCAATCAGCCCCAGCATTTT. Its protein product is CASSQGAGNQPQHF.

CDR3 bases: TGTGCCAGCAGCTTAGGAGGGGAAGAGACCCAGTACTTC. Residues: CASSLGGEETQYF. The V and J genes are TRBV11-3 and TRBJ2-5, with D perhaps being TRBD1 or TRBD2 (5 bases each). The CDR3 extends over 13 amino acids. The germline V gene encodes CDR1 SGHNT and CDR2 YENEEA. V was trimmed by 1 base and J by 3 bases, leaving 6 bases between them.

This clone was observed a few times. The CDR3 here is CASSIATSYGEKLFF. CDR3 DNA sequence: TGTGCCAGTAGTATAGCTACCAGTTACGGTGAAAAACTGTTTTTT. This chain connects TRBV19 to TRBJ1-4; D not resolved. This CDR3 spans 15 amino acids. Germline CDR1 reads LNHDA; CDR2 reads SQIVND (reference sequence). The V and J ends lost 1 base and 7 bases respectively, with 13 bases between them.

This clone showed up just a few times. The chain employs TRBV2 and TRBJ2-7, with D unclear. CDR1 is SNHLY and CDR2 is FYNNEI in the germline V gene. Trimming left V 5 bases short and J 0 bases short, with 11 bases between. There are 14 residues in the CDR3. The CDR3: CASSIIESSYEQYF. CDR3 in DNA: TGTGCCAGCAGTATTATAGAGAGCTCCTACGAGCAGTACTTC.

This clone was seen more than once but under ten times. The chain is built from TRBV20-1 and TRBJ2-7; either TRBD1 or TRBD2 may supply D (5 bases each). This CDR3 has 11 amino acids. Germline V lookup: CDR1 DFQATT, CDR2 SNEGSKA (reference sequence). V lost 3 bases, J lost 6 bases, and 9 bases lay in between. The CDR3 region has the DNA TGCAGTGCTAGGGCCGGGGCCGAGCAGTACTTC. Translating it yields CSARAGAEQYF.

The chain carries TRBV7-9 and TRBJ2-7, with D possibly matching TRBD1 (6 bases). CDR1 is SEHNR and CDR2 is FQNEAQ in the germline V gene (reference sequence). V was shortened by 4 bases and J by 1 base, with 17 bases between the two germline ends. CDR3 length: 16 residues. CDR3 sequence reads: CASSSLSWGQSYEQYF. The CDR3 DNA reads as TGTGCCAGCAGCTCCTTGAGTTGGGGGCAATCCTACGAGCAGTACTTC.

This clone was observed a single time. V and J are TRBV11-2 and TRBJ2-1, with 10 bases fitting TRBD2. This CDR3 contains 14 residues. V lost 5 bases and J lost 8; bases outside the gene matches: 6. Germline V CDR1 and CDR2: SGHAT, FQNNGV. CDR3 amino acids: CASSVGLARDEQFF. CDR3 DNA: TGTGCCAGCAGCGTGGGACTAGCGCGAGATGAGCAGTTCTTC.

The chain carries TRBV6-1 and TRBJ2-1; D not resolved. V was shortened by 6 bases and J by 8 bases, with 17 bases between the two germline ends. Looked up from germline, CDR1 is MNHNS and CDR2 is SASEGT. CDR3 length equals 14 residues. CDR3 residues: CASRRDRLVHEQFF. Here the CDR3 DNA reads TGTGCCAGCAGGAGAGACCGACTCGTTCATGAGCAGTTCTTC.

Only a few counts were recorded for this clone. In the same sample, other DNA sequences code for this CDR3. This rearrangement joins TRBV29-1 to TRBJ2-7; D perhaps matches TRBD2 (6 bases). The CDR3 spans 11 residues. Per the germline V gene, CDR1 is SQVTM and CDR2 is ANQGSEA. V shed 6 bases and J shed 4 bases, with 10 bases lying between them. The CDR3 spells CSVRREYEQYF. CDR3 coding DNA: TGCAGCGTGAGGAGGGAGTACGAGCAGTACTTC.

CDR3 DNA: TGTGCCAGCAGTGAATTAGCGGGAGTCCCAGATACGCAGTATTTT. Its protein is CASSELAGVPDTQYF. The J gene is TRBJ2-3, the V gene TRBV6-1; TRBD2 aligns across 9 bases. The V gene's germline CDR1 is MNHNS and CDR2 SASEGT. Trimming cost V 2 bases and J 4 bases; bases outside gene matches: 4. The CDR3 runs 15 residues.

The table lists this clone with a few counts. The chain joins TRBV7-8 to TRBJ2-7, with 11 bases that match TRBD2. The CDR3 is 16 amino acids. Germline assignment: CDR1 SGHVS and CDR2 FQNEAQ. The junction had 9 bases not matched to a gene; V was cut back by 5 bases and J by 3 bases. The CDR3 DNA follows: TGTGCCAGCAGCCCTCGACTAGCGGGGCAGATCTACGAGCAGTACTTC. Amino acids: CASSPRLAGQIYEQYF.

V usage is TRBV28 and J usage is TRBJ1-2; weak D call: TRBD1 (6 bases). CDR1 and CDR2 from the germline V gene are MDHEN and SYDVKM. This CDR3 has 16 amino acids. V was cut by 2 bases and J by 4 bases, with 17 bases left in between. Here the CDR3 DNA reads TGTGCCAGCAGTTTAGATGGGGGGCGCATCAGCTATGGCTACACCTTC. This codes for CASSLDGGRISYGYTF.

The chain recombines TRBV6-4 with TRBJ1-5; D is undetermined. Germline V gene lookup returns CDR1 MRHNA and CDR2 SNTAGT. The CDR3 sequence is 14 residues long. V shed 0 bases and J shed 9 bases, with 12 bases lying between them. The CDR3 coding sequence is TGTGCCAGCAGTGACTCGTCGGTCGCAGGGCCCCAGCATTTT. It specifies CASSDSSVAGPQHF.

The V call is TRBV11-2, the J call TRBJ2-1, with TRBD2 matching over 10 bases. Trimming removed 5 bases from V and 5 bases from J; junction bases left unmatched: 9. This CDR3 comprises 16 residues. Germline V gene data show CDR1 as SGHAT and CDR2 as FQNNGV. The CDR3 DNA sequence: TGTGCCAGCAGCCCAAGACTAGCGGGTAGAAACAATGAGCAGTTCTTC. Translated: CASSPRLAGRNNEQFF.

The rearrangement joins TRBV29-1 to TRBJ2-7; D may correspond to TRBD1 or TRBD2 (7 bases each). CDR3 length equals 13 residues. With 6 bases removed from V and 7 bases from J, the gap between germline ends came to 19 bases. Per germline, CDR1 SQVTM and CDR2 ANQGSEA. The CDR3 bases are TGCAGCGTCGCCGGACAGGCGGGGGATGAGCAGTACTTC. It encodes CSVAGQAGDEQYF.

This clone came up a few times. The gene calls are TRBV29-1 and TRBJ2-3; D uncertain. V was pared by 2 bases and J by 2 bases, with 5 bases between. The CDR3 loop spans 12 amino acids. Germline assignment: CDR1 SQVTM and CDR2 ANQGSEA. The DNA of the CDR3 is TGCAGCGTTGAAAGGGCCACAGATACGCAGTATTTT. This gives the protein CSVERATDTQYF.

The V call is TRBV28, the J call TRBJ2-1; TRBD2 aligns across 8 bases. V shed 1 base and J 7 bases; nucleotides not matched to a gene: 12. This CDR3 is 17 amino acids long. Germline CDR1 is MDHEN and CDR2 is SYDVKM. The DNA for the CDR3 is TGTGCCAGCAGTTTATTCGCCGTTAAGCGGGAGTCAAATGAGCAGTTCTTC. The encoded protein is CASSLFAVKRESNEQFF.

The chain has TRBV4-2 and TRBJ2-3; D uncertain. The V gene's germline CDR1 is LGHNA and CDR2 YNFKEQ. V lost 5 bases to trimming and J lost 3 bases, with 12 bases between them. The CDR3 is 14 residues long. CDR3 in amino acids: CASSVVPGTDTQYF. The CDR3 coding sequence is TGTGCCAGCAGCGTCGTGCCCGGGACAGATACGCAGTATTTT.

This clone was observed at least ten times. The CDR3 bases are TGTGCCAGCAGTTATCGACAGGACCCAGCGACCCAGTACTTC. Amino acid sequence: CASSYRQDPATQYF. The V call is TRBV6-5, the J call TRBJ2-5; the D gene is possibly TRBD1 (6 bases). V lost 3 bases to trimming and J lost 7 bases, with 15 bases between them. CDR3 length: 14 residues. Germline lookup yields CDR1 MNHEY and CDR2 SVGAGI.